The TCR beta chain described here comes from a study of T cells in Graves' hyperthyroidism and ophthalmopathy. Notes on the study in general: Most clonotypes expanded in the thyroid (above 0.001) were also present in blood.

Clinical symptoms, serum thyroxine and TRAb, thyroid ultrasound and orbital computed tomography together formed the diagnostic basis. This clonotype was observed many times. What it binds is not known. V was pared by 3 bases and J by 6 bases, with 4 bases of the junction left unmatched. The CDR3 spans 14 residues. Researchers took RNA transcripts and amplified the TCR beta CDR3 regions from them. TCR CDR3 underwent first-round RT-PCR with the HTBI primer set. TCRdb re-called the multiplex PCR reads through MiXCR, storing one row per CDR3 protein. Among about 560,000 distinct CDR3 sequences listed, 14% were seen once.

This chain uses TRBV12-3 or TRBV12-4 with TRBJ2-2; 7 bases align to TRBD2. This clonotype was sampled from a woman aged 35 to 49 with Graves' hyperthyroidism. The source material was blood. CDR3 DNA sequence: TGTGCCAGCAGTTTTGGCGGGAGAGCCGGGGAGCTGTTTTTT. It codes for CASSFGGRAGELFF.